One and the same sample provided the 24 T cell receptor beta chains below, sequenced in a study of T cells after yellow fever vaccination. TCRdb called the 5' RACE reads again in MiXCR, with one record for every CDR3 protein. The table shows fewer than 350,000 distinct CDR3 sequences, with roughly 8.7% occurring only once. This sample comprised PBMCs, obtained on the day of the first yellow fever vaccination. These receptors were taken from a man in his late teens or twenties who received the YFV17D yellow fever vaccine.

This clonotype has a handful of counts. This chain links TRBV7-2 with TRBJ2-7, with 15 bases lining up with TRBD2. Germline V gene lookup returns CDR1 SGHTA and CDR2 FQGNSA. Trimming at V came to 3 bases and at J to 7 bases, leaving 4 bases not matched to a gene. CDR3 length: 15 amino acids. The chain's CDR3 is CASSFGLAGGQEQYF. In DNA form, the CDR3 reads TGTGCCAGCAGCTTTGGACTAGCGGGGGGGCAGGAGCAGTACTTC.

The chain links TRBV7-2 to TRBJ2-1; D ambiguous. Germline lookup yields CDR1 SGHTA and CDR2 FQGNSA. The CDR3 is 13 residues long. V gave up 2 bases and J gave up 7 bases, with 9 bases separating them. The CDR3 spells CASSLRRKNEQFF. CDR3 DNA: TGTGCCAGCAGCTTAAGGAGAAAGAATGAGCAGTTCTTC.

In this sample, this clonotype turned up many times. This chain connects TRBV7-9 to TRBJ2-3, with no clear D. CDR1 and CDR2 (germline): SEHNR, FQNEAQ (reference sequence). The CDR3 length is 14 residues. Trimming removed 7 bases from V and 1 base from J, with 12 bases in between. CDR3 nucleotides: TGTGCCAGCACCGGACCCGGCCGCACAGATACGCAGTATTTT. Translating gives CASTGPGRTDTQYF.

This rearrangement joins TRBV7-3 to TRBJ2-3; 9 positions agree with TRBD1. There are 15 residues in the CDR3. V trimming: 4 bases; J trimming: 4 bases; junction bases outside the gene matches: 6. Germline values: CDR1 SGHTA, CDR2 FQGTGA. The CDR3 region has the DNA TGTGCCAGCAGCTCCGGGACAGGGAGGTCAGATACGCAGTATTTT. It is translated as CASSSGTGRSDTQYF.

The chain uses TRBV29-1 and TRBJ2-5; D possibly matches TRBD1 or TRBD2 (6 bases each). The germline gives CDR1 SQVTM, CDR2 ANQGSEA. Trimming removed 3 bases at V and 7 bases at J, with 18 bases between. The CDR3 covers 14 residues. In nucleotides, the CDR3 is TGCAGCGTTGATAGACTAGGGGGGATCGGGACCCAGTACTTC. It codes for CSVDRLGGIGTQYF. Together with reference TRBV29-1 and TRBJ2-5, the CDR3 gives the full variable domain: SAVISQKPSRDICQRGTSLTIQCQVDSQVTMMFWYRQQPGQSLTLIATANQGSEATYESGFVIDKFPISRPNLTFSTLTVSNMSPEDSSIYLCSVDRLGGIGTQYFGPGTRLLVL.

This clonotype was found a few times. The CDR3 loop is CAWSSSYNEQFF. DNA for the CDR3: TGTGCCTGGAGTTCCTCTTACAATGAGCAGTTCTTC. The V call is TRBV30, the J call TRBJ2-1; D call uncertain. The CDR3 is made up of 12 amino acids. Trimming cost V 2 bases and J 4 bases, with 6 bases left between them. Germline lookup yields CDR1 GTSNPN and CDR2 SVGIG (reference sequence).

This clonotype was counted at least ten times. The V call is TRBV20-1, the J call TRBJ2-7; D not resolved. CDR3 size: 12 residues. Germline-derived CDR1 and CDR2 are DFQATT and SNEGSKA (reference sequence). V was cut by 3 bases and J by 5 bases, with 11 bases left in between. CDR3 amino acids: CSARKMSDEQYF. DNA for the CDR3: TGCAGTGCTAGGAAAATGTCGGACGAGCAGTACTTC.

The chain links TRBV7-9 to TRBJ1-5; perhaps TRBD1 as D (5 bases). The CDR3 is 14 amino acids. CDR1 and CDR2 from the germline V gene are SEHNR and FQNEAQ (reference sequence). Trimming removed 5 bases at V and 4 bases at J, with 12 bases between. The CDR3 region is CASSPTRVNQPQHF. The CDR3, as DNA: TGTGCCAGCAGCCCGACCAGGGTTAATCAGCCCCAGCATTTT.

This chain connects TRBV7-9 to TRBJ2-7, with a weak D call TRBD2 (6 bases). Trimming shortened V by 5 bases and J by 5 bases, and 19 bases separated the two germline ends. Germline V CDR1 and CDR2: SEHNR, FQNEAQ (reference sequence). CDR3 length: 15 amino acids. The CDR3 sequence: CASSHAGRGENEQYF. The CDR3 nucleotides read TGTGCCAGCAGCCATGCAGGGCGGGGAGAAAACGAGCAGTACTTC.

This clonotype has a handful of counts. The CDR3 protein is CASSYGGSNEQFF. The CDR3, as DNA: TGTGCCAGCAGTTATGGGGGTTCCAATGAGCAGTTCTTC. This chain connects TRBV6-5 to TRBJ2-1, with D perhaps being TRBD1 or TRBD2 (5 bases each). CDR3 length equals 13 residues. The germline CDR1 and CDR2 sequences are MNHEY and SVGAGI. V lost 3 bases, J lost 6 bases, and 9 bases lay in between.

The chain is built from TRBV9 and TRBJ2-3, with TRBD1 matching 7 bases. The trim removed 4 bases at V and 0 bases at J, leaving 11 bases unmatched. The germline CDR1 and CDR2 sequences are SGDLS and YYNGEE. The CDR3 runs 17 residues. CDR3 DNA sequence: TGTGCCAGCAGCCCACGGACAGGAGAAACGAGCACAGATACGCAGTATTTT. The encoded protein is CASSPRTGETSTDTQYF.

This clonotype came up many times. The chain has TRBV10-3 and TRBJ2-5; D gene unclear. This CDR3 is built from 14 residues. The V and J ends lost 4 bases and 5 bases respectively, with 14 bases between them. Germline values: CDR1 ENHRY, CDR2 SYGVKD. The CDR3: CAISAAGRVETQYF. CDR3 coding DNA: TGTGCCATCAGTGCGGCCGGTCGAGTCGAGACCCAGTACTTC.

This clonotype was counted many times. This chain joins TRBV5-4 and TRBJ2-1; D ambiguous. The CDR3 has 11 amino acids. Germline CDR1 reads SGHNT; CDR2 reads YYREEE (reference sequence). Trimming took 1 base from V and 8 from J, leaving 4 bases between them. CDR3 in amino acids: CASSLTDEQFF. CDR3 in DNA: TGTGCCAGCAGCTTGACGGATGAGCAGTTCTTC.

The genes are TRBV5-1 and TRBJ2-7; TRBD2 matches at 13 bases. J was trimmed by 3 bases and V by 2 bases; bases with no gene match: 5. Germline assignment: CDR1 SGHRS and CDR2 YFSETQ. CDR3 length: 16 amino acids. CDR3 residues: CASSFGTSGVIYEQYF. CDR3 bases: TGCGCCAGCAGCTTTGGGACTAGCGGGGTAATCTACGAGCAGTACTTC.

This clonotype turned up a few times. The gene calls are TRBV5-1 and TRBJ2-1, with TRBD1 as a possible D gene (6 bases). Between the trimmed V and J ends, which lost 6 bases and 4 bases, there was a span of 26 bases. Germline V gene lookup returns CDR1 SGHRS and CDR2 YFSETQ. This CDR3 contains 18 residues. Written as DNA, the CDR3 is TGCGCCAGCAACTATCCGGGACAAAGAGGGGCGGATTACAATGAGCAGTTCTTC. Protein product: CASNYPGQRGADYNEQFF.

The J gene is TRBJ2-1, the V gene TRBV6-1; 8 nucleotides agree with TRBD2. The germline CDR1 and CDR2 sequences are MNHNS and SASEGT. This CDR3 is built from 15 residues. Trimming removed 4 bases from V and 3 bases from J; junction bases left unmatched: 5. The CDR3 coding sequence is TGTGCCAGCAGTGGGGGTAGCGGGGACTACAATGAGCAGTTCTTC. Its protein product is CASSGGSGDYNEQFF.

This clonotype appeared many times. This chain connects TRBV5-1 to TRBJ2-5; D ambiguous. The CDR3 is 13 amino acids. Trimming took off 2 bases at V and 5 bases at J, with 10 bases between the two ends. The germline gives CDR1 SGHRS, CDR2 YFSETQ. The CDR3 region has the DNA TGCGCCAGCAGCTTACAACTCGGGGAGACCCAGTACTTC. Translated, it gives CASSLQLGETQYF.

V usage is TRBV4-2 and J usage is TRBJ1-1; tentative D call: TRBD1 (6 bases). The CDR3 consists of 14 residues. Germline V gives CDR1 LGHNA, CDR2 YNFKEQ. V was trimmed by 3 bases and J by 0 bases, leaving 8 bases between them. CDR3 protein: CASSQDSMNTEAFF. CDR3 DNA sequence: TGTGCCAGCAGCCAGGACAGTATGAACACTGAAGCTTTCTTT.

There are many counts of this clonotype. CDR3 DNA: TGCGCCAGCAGCCCACGGGACTCGGGCGGGGAGCAGTACTTC. It translates to CASSPRDSGGEQYF. The rearrangement uses TRBV5-1 and TRBJ2-7; a weak D match, TRBD2 (6 bases). Germline CDR1 reads SGHRS; CDR2 reads YFSETQ. The CDR3 has 14 residues. Deletions cut 4 bases from V and 7 bases from J, with 18 bases between.

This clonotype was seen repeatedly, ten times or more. As DNA, the CDR3 is TGTGCCAGCAGCACCGAATGGATGAACACTGAAGCTTTCTTT. Translation gives CASSTEWMNTEAFF. This rearrangement joins TRBV7-9 to TRBJ1-1; no reliable D call. The CDR3 length is 14 residues. The V and J ends lost 5 bases and 0 bases respectively, with 10 bases between them. Germline V gene lookup returns CDR1 SEHNR and CDR2 FQNEAQ (reference sequence).

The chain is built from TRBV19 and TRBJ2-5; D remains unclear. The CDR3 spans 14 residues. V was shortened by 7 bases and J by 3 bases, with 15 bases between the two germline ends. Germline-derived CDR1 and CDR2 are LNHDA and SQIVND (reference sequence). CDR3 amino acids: CASKGEVAEETQYF. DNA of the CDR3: TGTGCCAGTAAGGGCGAGGTGGCCGAAGAGACCCAGTACTTC.

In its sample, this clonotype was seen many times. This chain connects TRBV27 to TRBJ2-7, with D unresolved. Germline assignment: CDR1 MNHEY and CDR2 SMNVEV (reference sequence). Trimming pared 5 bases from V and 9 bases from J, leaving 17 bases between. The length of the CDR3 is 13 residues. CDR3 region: CASSPPGYGGQYF. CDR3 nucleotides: TGTGCCAGCAGTCCCCCCGGCTACGGCGGGCAGTACTTC.

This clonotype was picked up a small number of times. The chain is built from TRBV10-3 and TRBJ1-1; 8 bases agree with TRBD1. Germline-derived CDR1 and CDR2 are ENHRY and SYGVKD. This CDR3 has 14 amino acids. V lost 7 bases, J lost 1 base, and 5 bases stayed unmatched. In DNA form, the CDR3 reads TGTGCCATCACCCCCGGGACAGGGAACACTGAAGCTTTCTTT. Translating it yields CAITPGTGNTEAFF.

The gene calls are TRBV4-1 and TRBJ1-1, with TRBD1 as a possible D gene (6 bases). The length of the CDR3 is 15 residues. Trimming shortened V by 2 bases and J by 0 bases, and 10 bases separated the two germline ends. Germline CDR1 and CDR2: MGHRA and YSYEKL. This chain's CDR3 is CASSQLTGMNTEAFF. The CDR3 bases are TGCGCCAGCAGCCAATTGACAGGTATGAACACTGAAGCTTTCTTT.